This entry lists 26 T cell receptor beta chains sequenced from one sample in a study of T-cell memory formation after mild COVID-19. TCRdb itself ran the 5' RACE reads through MiXCR, one entry per CDR3 protein. This repertoire shows approximately 560,000 distinct CDR3 sequences, 17% found once; its top ten account for about 8.1%. Sequencing input: PBMCs or a T cell subset sorted from them (not recorded which). These receptors came from an adult woman who had mild COVID-19 (a few samples of this study predate the infection). Cell type and time point are not known.

This clonotype was seen a handful of times. V is TRBV7-2 and J is TRBJ2-7; D gene unclear. Germline loops: CDR1 SGHTA, CDR2 FQGNSA. This CDR3 region has 12 residues. Trimming took off 2 bases at V and 6 bases at J, with 8 bases between the two ends. The CDR3 sequence: CASSLSVREQYF. The DNA of the CDR3 is TGTGCCAGCAGCTTATCTGTTCGCGAGCAGTACTTC.

CDR3: CASSPGTGTEYTDTQYF. DNA of the CDR3: TGTGCCAGCAGCCCTGGAACCGGGACAGAGTACACAGATACGCAGTATTTT. J is TRBJ2-3 and V is TRBV14; TRBD1 aligns across 7 bases. The CDR3 covers 17 residues. Trimming at V came to 4 bases and at J to 2 bases, leaving 12 bases not matched to a gene. Germline V gene data show CDR1 as SGHDN and CDR2 as FVKESK.

This chain links TRBV7-9 with TRBJ2-1; D unclear. V was shortened by 6 bases and J by 10 bases, with 10 bases between the two germline ends. CDR1 and CDR2 (germline): SEHNR, FQNEAQ (reference sequence). The length of the CDR3 is 11 residues. This CDR3 is CASSWRGEQFF. CDR3 sequence (DNA): TGTGCCAGCAGTTGGAGAGGCGAGCAGTTCTTC.

V and J are TRBV11-1 and TRBJ2-5, with a possible D match to TRBD2 (6 bases). CDR3 length equals 13 residues. The germline CDR1 and CDR2 sequences are SGHAT and FQDESV (reference sequence). V lost 4 bases to trimming and J lost 4 bases, with 10 bases between them. For the CDR3, the DNA is TGTGCCAGCAGCTCGGCGGGGCCAGAGACCCAGTACTTC. This sequence encodes CASSSAGPETQYF.

This clonotype was seen more than once but under ten times. This sequence joins TRBV27 and TRBJ2-7, with 11 positions matching TRBD1. Germline CDR1 MNHEY, CDR2 SMNVEV (reference sequence). V lost 3 bases to trimming and J lost 2 bases; unmatched junction nucleotides: 6. The CDR3 is made up of 16 amino acids. CDR3 nucleotide sequence: TGTGCCAGCAGTTTTTCGGGGGGACAGGGGGCCTACGAGCAGTACTTC. Protein sequence: CASSFSGGQGAYEQYF.

This clonotype came up a few times. J is TRBJ2-1 and V is TRBV6-5; D possibly uses TRBD1 or TRBD2 (9 bases each). In germline, CDR1 is MNHEY, CDR2 SVGAGI. There are 19 residues in the CDR3. Trimming took 6 bases from V and 2 from J, leaving 26 bases between them. The DNA for the CDR3 is TGTGCCAGCAGCTTACAGGGGGCGAGGCTAGCGGGAACCTACAATGAGCAGTTCTTC. This encodes CASSLQGARLAGTYNEQFF.

This clonotype came up a few times. The chain carries TRBV5-4 and TRBJ2-3; D uncertain. CDR1 is SGHNT, CDR2 YYREEE, per germline (reference sequence). V was shortened by 0 bases and J by 5 bases, with 7 bases between the two germline ends. The CDR3 loop spans 13 amino acids. The CDR3 here is CASSLAARDTQYF. Here the CDR3 DNA reads TGTGCCAGCAGCTTGGCCGCGCGAGATACGCAGTATTTT. Looking up the rest from reference TRBV5-4 and TRBJ2-3 gives the full variable domain: ETGVTQSPTHLIKTRGQQVTLRCSSQSGHNTVSWYQQALGQGPQFIFQYYREEENGRGNFPPRFSGLQFPNYSSELNVNALELDDSALYLCASSLAARDTQYFGPGTRLTVL.

This clonotype has a handful of counts. The V gene is TRBV29-1, the J gene TRBJ2-5; 7 positions agree with TRBD1. The CDR3 sequence is 13 residues long. With V trimmed by 6 bases and J by 2 bases, 6 bases remained unmatched. Germline V CDR1 and CDR2: SQVTM, ANQGSEA. This CDR3 reads CSVRGTPQETQYF. The DNA of the CDR3 is TGCAGCGTCAGGGGGACACCGCAAGAGACCCAGTACTTC.

This clonotype occurred many times. This chain joins TRBV11-2 and TRBJ1-5; possibly TRBD1 for D (5 bases). Germline V gene data show CDR1 as SGHAT and CDR2 as FQNNGV. The V end lost 4 bases, the J end lost 2 bases, and 6 bases lay between the germline ends. CDR3 size: 13 residues. The CDR3 protein is CASSSRGNQPQHF. The CDR3 DNA sequence: TGTGCCAGCAGCTCCAGGGGCAATCAGCCCCAGCATTTT.

This chain joins TRBV7-9 and TRBJ2-5; weak D call: TRBD2 (6 bases). V gave up 5 bases and J gave up 2 bases, with 18 bases separating them. This CDR3 contains 16 residues. Looked up from germline, CDR1 is SEHNR and CDR2 is FQNEAQ (reference sequence). DNA of the CDR3: TGTGCCAGCAGCCCCCCTCGCGGGGACGAGCAAGAGACCCAGTACTTC. Its protein is CASSPPRGDEQETQYF.

This clonotype has a count of ten or more. V usage is TRBV5-1 and J usage is TRBJ2-2; a weak D match, TRBD1 (6 bases). This CDR3 contains 15 residues. Germline loops: CDR1 SGHRS, CDR2 YFSETQ. V was cut by 4 bases and J by 3 bases, with 13 bases left in between. The CDR3 protein is CASSPKTGYTGELFF. The CDR3 nucleotides read TGCGCCAGCAGCCCTAAAACAGGGTACACCGGGGAGCTGTTTTTT.

This clonotype appeared many times. The chain uses TRBV7-9 and TRBJ1-1; D is possibly TRBD1 (6 bases). The CDR3 has 14 residues. Germline CDR1 and CDR2: SEHNR and FQNEAQ (reference sequence). V dropped 4 bases and J dropped 1 base, with 10 bases sitting between them. The CDR3 coding sequence is TGTGCCAGCAGCTCCACGGGGGCGAACACTGAAGCTTTCTTT. This translates into CASSSTGANTEAFF.

The rearrangement uses TRBV30 and TRBJ1-2; a possible D gene is TRBD1 (6 bases). CDR1 and CDR2 from the germline V gene are GTSNPN and SVGIG (reference sequence). V was clipped by 0 bases and J by 4 bases, with 6 bases between them. The CDR3 is made up of 12 amino acids. The CDR3 protein is CAWSVQGYGYTF. The CDR3 nucleotides are TGTGCCTGGAGTGTACAGGGCTATGGCTACACCTTC. The whole variable domain, remainder taken from reference TRBV30 and TRBJ1-2, is SQTIHQWPATLVQPVGSPLSLECTVEGTSNPNLYWYRQAAGRGLQLLFYSVGIGQISSEVPQNLSASRPQDRQFILSSKKLLLSDSGFYLCAWSVQGYGYTFGSGTRLTVV.

The rearrangement links TRBV3-1 to TRBJ1-2, with D unclear. The germline V gene has CDR1 LGHDT and CDR2 YNNKEL (reference sequence). This CDR3 has 11 residues. V gave up 3 bases and J gave up 4 bases, with 3 bases separating them. The CDR3 nucleotides are TGTGCCAGCAGCCACTCCTATGGCTACACCTTC. It is translated as CASSHSYGYTF. The entire variable domain, with the rest obtained from reference TRBV3-1 and TRBJ1-2, is as follows: DTAVSQTPKYLVTQMGNDKSIKCEQNLGHDTMYWYKQDSKKFLKIMFSYNNKELIINETVPNRFSPKSPDKAHLNLHINSLELGDSAVYFCASSHSYGYTFGSGTRLTVV.

The chain joins TRBV7-2 to TRBJ1-5, with 9 bases matching TRBD1. Germline V gene data show CDR1 as SGHTA and CDR2 as FQGNSA. The CDR3 covers 18 residues. V lost 1 base and J lost 6; bases outside the gene matches: 13. As DNA, the CDR3 is TGTGCCAGCAGCTTAGTGTCTGGCCGGGACAGGGTAGGTCAGCCCCAGCATTTT. Translating it yields CASSLVSGRDRVGQPQHF. Variable domain in full (rest from reference TRBV7-2 and TRBJ1-5): GAGVSQSPSNKVTEKGKDVELRCDPISGHTALYWYRQSLGQGLEFLIYFQGNSAPDKSGLPSDRFSAERTGGSVSTLTIQRTQQEDSAVYLCASSLVSGRDRVGQPQHFGDGTRLSIL.

This chain connects TRBV19 to TRBJ2-6; D remains ambiguous. Trimming left V 3 bases short and J 2 bases short, with 2 bases between. Germline CDR1 LNHDA, CDR2 SQIVND (reference sequence). This CDR3 comprises 13 residues. The CDR3 is CASSMAGANVLTF. For the CDR3, the DNA is TGTGCCAGTAGTATGGCTGGGGCCAACGTCCTGACTTTC.

This clonotype was detected only a few times. The chain employs TRBV5-4 and TRBJ1-1; TRBD1 matches at 9 bases. The CDR3 is 15 residues long. Unmatched junction bases numbered 9, after V lost 4 bases and J lost 5 bases. Germline V gene lookup returns CDR1 SGHNT and CDR2 YYREEE (reference sequence). The CDR3 reads CASSPYRGQDTEAFF. Here the CDR3 DNA reads TGTGCCAGCAGCCCGTACAGGGGGCAAGATACTGAAGCTTTCTTT.

This clonotype turned up a few times. The V call is TRBV5-6, the J call TRBJ2-3; possibly TRBD2 for D (6 bases). This CDR3 has 12 amino acids. The germline CDR1 and CDR2 sequences are SGHDT and YYEEEE. The ends were cut back, 0 bases at V and 12 bases at J, with 11 bases in the middle. The CDR3 region is CASSLGLVRQYF. The DNA of the CDR3 is TGTGCCAGCAGCTTGGGACTAGTTCGCCAGTATTTT.

The chain carries TRBV5-1 and TRBJ1-2; D might be TRBD1 (6 bases). V lost 4 bases and J lost 0, with 13 bases in between. The CDR3 is 15 amino acids. Germline V gene sequence: CDR1 SGHRS, CDR2 YFSETQ. In nucleotides, the CDR3 is TGCGCCAGCAGCCCCGGGGGGGCAGCTAACTATGGCTACACCTTC. Protein: CASSPGGAANYGYTF. The full variable domain, in which reference TRBV5-1 and TRBJ1-2 provide the parts outside the CDR3, is KAGVTQTPRYLIKTRGQQVTLSCSPISGHRSVSWYQQTPGQGLQFLFEYFSETQRNKGNFPGRFSGRQFSNSRSEMNVSTLELGDSALYLCASSPGGAANYGYTFGSGTRLTVV.

This clonotype was counted between two and nine times. This chain links TRBV7-2 with TRBJ2-1, with 9 bases identical to TRBD2. The V gene's germline CDR1 is SGHTA and CDR2 FQGNSA. Trimming cost V 5 bases and J 3 bases; bases outside gene matches: 11. The CDR3 totals 17 residues. The CDR3 bases are TGTGCCAGCAGCCTTGTTTTAGCGGGGGCCCACTACAATGAGCAGTTCTTC. The encoded protein is CASSLVLAGAHYNEQFF. Together with reference TRBV7-2 and TRBJ2-1, the CDR3 gives the full variable domain: GAGVSQSPSNKVTEKGKDVELRCDPISGHTALYWYRQSLGQGLEFLIYFQGNSAPDKSGLPSDRFSAERTGGSVSTLTIQRTQQEDSAVYLCASSLVLAGAHYNEQFFGPGTRLTVL.

This clonotype was picked up a small number of times. The gene calls are TRBV3-1 and TRBJ2-5; D remains ambiguous. The CDR3 is 14 amino acids. Trimming shortened V by 7 bases and J by 5 bases, and 17 bases separated the two germline ends. Germline values: CDR1 LGHDT, CDR2 YNNKEL (reference sequence). DNA for the CDR3: TGTGCCAGCAACCGCCGTGAGGTGGACGAGACCCAGTACTTC. Protein: CASNRREVDETQYF.

This sequence joins TRBV3-1 and TRBJ1-4, with D perhaps TRBD1 (5 bases). Germline loops: CDR1 LGHDT, CDR2 YNNKEL (reference sequence). V was pared by 0 bases and J by 8 bases, with 16 bases between. The CDR3 loop spans 16 amino acids. The CDR3 bases are TGTGCCAGCAGCCAAGATTTCGGGCAGGGTCGCGAAAAACTGTTTTTT. Its protein is CASSQDFGQGREKLFF.

This clonotype was detected only a few times. V is TRBV18 and J is TRBJ2-1; possibly TRBD1 for D (6 bases). Trimming shortened V by 3 bases and J by 0 bases, and 12 bases separated the two germline ends. The germline gives CDR1 KGHSH, CDR2 LQKENI. This CDR3 comprises 16 residues. CDR3 bases: TGTGCCAGCTCACCCTCGGACAGAGCCTCCTACAATGAGCAGTTCTTC. As protein: CASSPSDRASYNEQFF.

This clonotype has at least ten counts. V and J are TRBV4-3 and TRBJ1-2, with D perhaps matching TRBD1 (6 bases). The germline V gene has CDR1 LGHNA and CDR2 YSLEER. The V and J ends lost 0 bases and 5 bases respectively, with 16 bases between them. The CDR3 loop spans 16 amino acids. This chain's CDR3 is CASSQDWGGGGYGYTF. The DNA of the CDR3 is TGCGCCAGCAGCCAAGATTGGGGGGGCGGTGGATATGGCTACACCTTC.

The V and J genes are TRBV5-1 and TRBJ2-2, with D perhaps matching TRBD2 (5 bases). Germline V CDR1 and CDR2: SGHRS, YFSETQ. Trimming left V 0 bases short and J 0 bases short, with 12 bases between. The CDR3 extends over 17 amino acids. The CDR3 nucleotides are TGCGCCAGCAGCTTGGGGGTACCGGGAACGAACACCGGGGAGCTGTTTTTT. Protein sequence: CASSLGVPGTNTGELFF. Supplemented by reference TRBV5-1 and TRBJ2-2, the full variable domain reads KAGVTQTPRYLIKTRGQQVTLSCSPISGHRSVSWYQQTPGQGLQFLFEYFSETQRNKGNFPGRFSGRQFSNSRSEMNVSTLELGDSALYLCASSLGVPGTNTGELFFGEGSRLTVL.

The sample holds a few counts of this clonotype. The gene calls are TRBV11-2 and TRBJ2-7; no clear D gene. The CDR3 totals 15 residues. V dropped 1 base and J dropped 0 bases, with 10 bases sitting between them. Germline CDR1 and CDR2: SGHAT and FQNNGV. The CDR3 sequence: CASSLVLLSSYEQYF. The DNA of the CDR3 is TGTGCCAGCAGCTTAGTACTCCTAAGCTCCTACGAGCAGTACTTC. The variable domain in full, completed from reference TRBV11-2 and TRBJ2-7, reads EAGVAQSPRYKIIEKRQSVAFWCNPISGHATLYWYQQILGQGPKLLIQFQNNGVVDDSQLPKDRFSAERLKGVDSTLKIQPAKLEDSAVYLCASSLVLLSSYEQYFGPGTRLTVT.